The next 27 T cell receptor beta chains were all read from a single sample in a study of PD-L1 blockade in urothelial cancer. Sequencing used immunoSEQ multiplex PCR; TCRdb keeps in-frame clones, though not all of them. The sample holds 30,000 to 45,000 clones, 75% to 95% seen once. This material consisted of PBMCs, taken around atezolizumab (anti-PD-L1) treatment. These receptor sequences come from a man between 65 and 80 years old with urothelial cancer.

The V call is TRBV6-1, the J call TRBJ1-5; D is unresolved. The V gene lost 2 bases and the J gene lost 5 bases, with 4 bases spanning the gap. CDR1 is MNHNS, CDR2 SASEGT, per germline. This CDR3 has 12 amino acids. The CDR3 reads CASSEPYQPQHF. CDR3 in DNA: TGTGCCAGCAGTGAACCGTATCAGCCCCAGCATTTT.

The J gene is TRBJ2-2, the V gene TRBV19; 7 bases align to TRBD2. This CDR3 spans 16 amino acids. Looked up from germline, CDR1 is LNHDA and CDR2 is SQIVND (reference sequence). V trimming: 3 bases; J trimming: 6 bases; junction bases outside the gene matches: 10. CDR3 DNA sequence: TGTGCCAGTAGTATGTGGGCGGGAGTAACGTCCGGGGAGCTGTTTTTT. The encoded protein is CASSMWAGVTSGELFF.

J is TRBJ2-1 and V is TRBV7-9; maybe TRBD2 (7 bases). The CDR3 totals 15 residues. Germline CDR1 SEHNR, CDR2 FQNEAQ (reference sequence). The V end was cut by 8 bases, the J end by 2 bases, with 16 bases between. This CDR3 is CASGRGRGTYNEQFF. CDR3 nucleotide sequence: TGTGCCAGCGGGAGGGGGAGAGGGACCTACAATGAGCAGTTCTTC.

V gene TRBV18 combines with J gene TRBJ2-2; 11 nucleotides match TRBD2. The CDR3 consists of 16 residues. Germline loops: CDR1 KGHSH, CDR2 LQKENI. V shed 6 bases and J 5 bases; nucleotides not matched to a gene: 8. The CDR3 nucleotides read TGTGCCAGCTCGGAGGGACTAGCGGACCTGACCGGGGAGCTGTTTTTT. Its translation: CASSEGLADLTGELFF.

The V gene is TRBV7-9, the J gene TRBJ2-7; 7 bases match TRBD1. The germline CDR1 and CDR2 sequences are SEHNR and FQNEAQ (reference sequence). The CDR3 length is 15 residues. Losses at the gene ends were 1 base for V and 1 base for J; bases not matched to a gene: 4. The CDR3 sequence: CASSLVTGLSYEQYF. In nucleotides, the CDR3 is TGTGCCAGCAGCTTAGTGACAGGGTTATCCTACGAGCAGTACTTC.

The CDR3 DNA reads as TGTGCCAGCAGTCCACGGGACAGGAACTACGAGCAGTACTTC. This codes for CASSPRDRNYEQYF. J is TRBJ2-7 and V is TRBV6-5, with 8 bases fitting TRBD1. V lost 5 bases to trimming and J lost 3 bases; unmatched junction nucleotides: 6. The CDR3 runs to 14 residues. CDR1 is MNHEY and CDR2 is SVGAGI in the germline V gene.

V usage is TRBV27 and J usage is TRBJ2-2; 8 bases line up with TRBD1. CDR3 length: 16 residues. Germline lookup yields CDR1 MNHEY and CDR2 SMNVEV (reference sequence). J lost 2 bases, V lost 3 bases, and 5 bases had no gene match. CDR3 sequence (DNA): TGTGCCAGCAGTTTCCGGACAGGGATCAACACCGGGGAGCTGTTTTTT. Protein sequence: CASSFRTGINTGELFF.

The chain carries TRBV5-1 and TRBJ2-2; the match to TRBD1 covers 8 bases. The germline CDR1 and CDR2 sequences are SGHRS and YFSETQ. V shed 2 bases and J 6 bases; nucleotides not matched to a gene: 9. CDR3 length: 16 amino acids. CDR3 nucleotide sequence: TGCGCCAGCAGCTTTTGGGCAGGGGGCAGAGCCGGGGAGCTGTTTTTT. Protein sequence: CASSFWAGGRAGELFF.

This chain joins TRBV12-2 and TRBJ2-4; the tabulated D call, TRBD1, remains unverified against the DNA. TRBV12-2 is tagged as a pseudogene. The CDR3 sequence is 17 residues long. CDR3 protein: CASRVIGTGLAKNIQYF. In nucleotides, the CDR3 is TGTGCAAGTCGCGTAATCGGGACAGGTCTAGCCAAAAACATTCAGTACTTC.

The gene calls are TRBV5-4 and TRBJ2-1; 7 bases agree with TRBD1. This CDR3 comprises 14 residues. The V and J ends lost 2 bases and 5 bases, in that order; junction bases with no gene match: 4. CDR1 is SGHNT, CDR2 YYREEE, per germline (reference sequence). CDR3 sequence (DNA): TGTGCCAGCAGCTTTGGACAGGTTAACAATGAGCAGTTCTTC. It yields the protein CASSFGQVNNEQFF.

The chain combines TRBV18 with TRBJ2-2, with D possibly matching TRBD2 (5 bases). V was trimmed by 3 bases and J by 0 bases, leaving 14 bases between them. CDR3 length equals 17 residues. Looked up from germline, CDR1 is KGHSH and CDR2 is LQKENI. CDR3 protein: CASSPTAVTTNTGELFF. Here the CDR3 DNA reads TGTGCCAGCTCACCCACAGCGGTAACGACGAACACCGGGGAGCTGTTTTTT.

CDR3 DNA: TGTGCCAGCAGCTTAGGGGGACTAGCGGGAAAAGGCAATGAGCAGTTCTTC. This sequence encodes CASSLGGLAGKGNEQFF. The chain links TRBV7-9 to TRBJ2-1; 13 bases align to TRBD2. Per germline, CDR1 SEHNR and CDR2 FQNEAQ (reference sequence). Losses at the gene ends were 1 base for V and 6 bases for J; bases not matched to a gene: 6. The CDR3 extends over 17 amino acids.

The DNA for the CDR3 is TGCGCCAGCAGGCTCGACAGAAACTATGGCTACACCTTC. It encodes CASRLDRNYGYTF. The V call is TRBV5-1, the J call TRBJ1-2; D possibly corresponds to TRBD1 (5 bases). V was clipped by 5 bases and J by 2 bases, with 10 bases between them. This CDR3 has 13 amino acids. Germline loops: CDR1 SGHRS, CDR2 YFSETQ.

The rearrangement uses TRBV18 and TRBJ1-3; TRBD1 aligns across 10 bases. Germline V gives CDR1 KGHSH, CDR2 LQKENI. Losses at the gene ends were 1 base for V and 3 bases for J; bases not matched to a gene: 0. This CDR3 has 15 residues. In nucleotides, the CDR3 is TGTGCCAGCTCACCACGGGACAGGGGTGGAAACACCATATATTTT. Its translation is CASSPRDRGGNTIYF.

This chain connects TRBV5-1 to TRBJ2-2; 10 nucleotides align to TRBD2. The CDR3 is 16 amino acids. The junction had 7 bases not matched to a gene; V was cut back by 4 bases and J by 4 bases. Looked up from germline, CDR1 is SGHRS and CDR2 is YFSETQ. The CDR3 reads CASSNRTSGSTGELFF. The CDR3 region has the DNA TGCGCCAGCAGCAATCGGACTAGCGGAAGCACCGGGGAGCTGTTTTTT.

V gene TRBV14 combines with J gene TRBJ2-4, with D tentatively TRBD2 (6 bases). Per the germline V gene, CDR1 is SGHDN and CDR2 is FVKESK. Trimming cost V 5 bases and J 6 bases, with 11 bases left between them. The CDR3 runs 13 residues. The CDR3 region is CASSYSGGNIQYF. The CDR3 DNA sequence: TGTGCCAGCAGCTACTCCGGGGGAAACATTCAGTACTTC.

This chain links TRBV7-6 with TRBJ1-5; TRBD1 might be the D (5 bases). The CDR3 has 15 amino acids. Looked up from germline, CDR1 is SGHVS and CDR2 is FNYEAQ. V was shortened by 0 bases and J by 6 bases, with 12 bases between the two germline ends. The chain's CDR3 is CASSLAGGTGQPQHF. The CDR3 coding sequence is TGTGCCAGCAGCTTAGCGGGGGGGACTGGTCAGCCCCAGCATTTT.

This chain uses TRBV29-1 with TRBJ1-1; TRBD1 matches 12 bases. Germline V gene sequence: CDR1 SQVTM, CDR2 ANQGSEA. Losses at the gene ends were 0 bases for V and 3 bases for J; bases not matched to a gene: 2. The CDR3 runs to 15 residues. This CDR3 reads CSVEDRDRGHTEAFF. CDR3 in DNA: TGCAGCGTTGAAGACAGGGACAGGGGGCACACTGAAGCTTTCTTT. Complete variable domain (other parts from reference TRBV29-1 and TRBJ1-1): SAVISQKPSRDICQRGTSLTIQCQVDSQVTMMFWYRQQPGQSLTLIATANQGSEATYESGFVIDKFPISRPNLTFSTLTVSNMSPEDSSIYLCSVEDRDRGHTEAFFGQGTRLTVV.

The rearrangement links TRBV29-1 to TRBJ2-1, with 10 bases identical to TRBD1. The CDR3 totals 19 residues. With V trimmed by 7 bases and J by 5 bases, 23 bases remained unmatched. Germline V gives CDR1 SQVTM, CDR2 ANQGSEA. CDR3 amino acids: CSASKWTGGFLANNNEQFF. In DNA form, the CDR3 reads TGCAGCGCCTCAAAATGGACAGGGGGTTTCCTAGCTAACAACAATGAGCAGTTCTTC.

The rearrangement joins TRBV5-5 to TRBJ2-7, with 10 bases that match TRBD2. Germline CDR1 is SGHKS and CDR2 is YYEKEE (reference sequence). V was clipped by 1 base and J by 4 bases; unmatched bases: 8. CDR3 length equals 16 residues. CDR3 sequence: CASSLSLAGISYEQYF. The CDR3 DNA sequence: TGTGCCAGCAGCTTGTCACTAGCGGGAATTTCTTACGAGCAGTACTTC. Complete variable domain (other parts from reference TRBV5-5 and TRBJ2-7): DAGVTQSPTHLIKTRGQQVTLRCSPISGHKSVSWYQQVLGQGPQFIFQYYEKEERGRGNFPDRFSARQFPNYSSELNVNALLLGDSALYLCASSLSLAGISYEQYFGPGTRLTVT.

The chain combines TRBV27 with TRBJ1-4; D remains ambiguous. Germline V gives CDR1 MNHEY, CDR2 SMNVEV (reference sequence). The CDR3 covers 18 residues. V was shortened by 2 bases and J by 1 base, with 17 bases between the two germline ends. The CDR3 DNA reads as TGTGCCAGCAGTTTAACCTATGGAGATCGTGGAACTAATGAAAAACTGTTTTTT. The encoded protein is CASSLTYGDRGTNEKLFF.

The chain carries TRBV5-1 and TRBJ1-2; D is ambiguous. The CDR3 extends over 13 amino acids. The V gene's germline CDR1 is SGHRS and CDR2 YFSETQ. Trimming shortened V by 4 bases and J by 3 bases, and 10 bases separated the two germline ends. The CDR3 spells CASSPDGDYGYTF. DNA of the CDR3: TGCGCCAGCAGCCCGGACGGGGACTATGGCTACACCTTC.

The chain has TRBV5-4 and TRBJ2-7; 11 bases map to TRBD2. This CDR3 is 19 amino acids long. After removal of 6 bases from V and 1 base from J, the junction contained 18 bases not matched to a gene. Germline CDR1 is SGHNT and CDR2 is YYREEE (reference sequence). CDR3 bases: TGTGCCAGCACCCCCGGGGGGCTAGCGGGAGGAAAACGGTCCTACGAGCAGTACTTC. As protein: CASTPGGLAGGKRSYEQYF.

The genes are TRBV5-8 and TRBJ2-5; TRBD1 aligns across 9 bases. The CDR3 contains 16 residues. Germline CDR1 is SGHTS and CDR2 is YDEGEE. With V trimmed by 4 bases and J by 2 bases, 9 bases remained unmatched. The CDR3 spells CASSPDRGPVQETQYF. For the CDR3, the DNA is TGTGCCAGCAGCCCGGACAGGGGCCCCGTTCAAGAGACCCAGTACTTC. The entire variable domain, with the rest obtained from reference TRBV5-8 and TRBJ2-5, is as follows: EAGVTQSPTHLIKTRGQQATLRCSPISGHTSVYWYQQALGLGLQFLLWYDEGEERNRGNFPPRFSGRQFPNYSSELNVNALELEDSALYLCASSPDRGPVQETQYFGPGTRLLVL.

This rearrangement joins TRBV19 to TRBJ2-5; TRBD2 aligns across 15 bases. V was pared by 4 bases and J by 5 bases, with 5 bases of the junction left unmatched. Germline V gene sequence: CDR1 LNHDA, CDR2 SQIVND (reference sequence). This CDR3 region has 16 residues. The CDR3 DNA sequence: TGTGCCAGTAGTAGGACTAGCGGGAGGGTCGGGGAGACCCAGTACTTC. It encodes CASSRTSGRVGETQYF.

The chain has TRBV4-2 and TRBJ2-1, with 11 bases fitting TRBD2. The CDR3 contains 20 residues. CDR1 and CDR2 (germline): LGHNA, YNFKEQ. The J segment lost 8 bases and the V segment lost 1 base, leaving 19 bases of the junction unmatched. As DNA, the CDR3 is TGTGCCAGCAGCCAAGGGAACGGCCTAGCGGGAGGCCTGGGGTATGATGAGCAGTTCTTC. Its protein is CASSQGNGLAGGLGYDEQFF.

V and J are TRBV5-1 and TRBJ2-7, with 8 nucleotides matching TRBD1. The ends lost 0 bases at V and 6 bases at J; junction bases unmatched: 8. CDR3 length equals 15 residues. The germline CDR1 and CDR2 sequences are SGHRS and YFSETQ. The CDR3 here is CASSLATGAIGEQYF. The CDR3 DNA follows: TGCGCCAGCAGCTTGGCGACAGGGGCCATAGGCGAGCAGTACTTC.